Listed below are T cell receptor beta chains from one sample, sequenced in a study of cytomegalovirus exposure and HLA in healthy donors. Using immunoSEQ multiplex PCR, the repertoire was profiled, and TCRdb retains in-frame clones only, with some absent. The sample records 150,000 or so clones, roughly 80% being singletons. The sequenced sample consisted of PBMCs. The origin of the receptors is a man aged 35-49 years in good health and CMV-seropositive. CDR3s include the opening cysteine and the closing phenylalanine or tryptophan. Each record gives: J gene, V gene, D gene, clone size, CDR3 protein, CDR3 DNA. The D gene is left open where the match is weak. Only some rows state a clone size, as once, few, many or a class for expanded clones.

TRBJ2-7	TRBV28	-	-	CASSGIYEQYF	TGTGCCAGCAGCGGGATCTACGAGCAGTACTTC
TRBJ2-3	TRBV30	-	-	CAWESDTQYF	TGTGCCTGGGAGTCAGATACGCAGTATTTT
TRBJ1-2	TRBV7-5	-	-	CVRSWTANYGYTF	TGTGTCAGAAGCTGGACAGCTAACTATGGCTACACCTTC
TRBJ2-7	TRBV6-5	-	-	CASSWDNSYEQYF	TGTGCCAGCAGTTGGGACAACTCCTACGAGCAGTACTTC
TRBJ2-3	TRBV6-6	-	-	CASSYGTGASTDTQYF	TGTGCCAGCAGTTACGGTACTGGGGCTAGCACAGATACGCAGTATTTT
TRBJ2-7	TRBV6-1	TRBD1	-	CASRPTGSSLEQYF	TGTGCCAGCAGACCGACAGGGTCCTCCCTCGAGCAGTACTTC
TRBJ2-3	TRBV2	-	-	CASGQQGSTDTQYF	TGTGCCAGCGGGCAACAGGGAAGCACAGATACGCAGTATTTT
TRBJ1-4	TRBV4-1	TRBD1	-	CASSQVGTGIEKLFF	TGCGCCAGCAGCCAAGTTGGGACAGGGATTGAAAAACTGTTTTTT
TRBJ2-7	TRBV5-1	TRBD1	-	CASKNKGRNRGRGDEQYF	TGCGCCAGCAAAAATAAGGGAAGAAACAGGGGGCGCGGGGACGAGCAGTACTTC
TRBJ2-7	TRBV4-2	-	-	CASSQDLNRRSSYEQYF	TGTGCCAGCAGCCAAGATCTTAATCGACGGAGCTCCTACGAGCAGTACTTC
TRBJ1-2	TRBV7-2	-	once	CASSLGGVNYGYTF	TGTGCCAGCAGCTTAGGGGGGGTAAACTATGGCTACACCTTC
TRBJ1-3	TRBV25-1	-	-	CASRFGNTIYF	TGTGCCAGCCGTTTCGGAAACACCATATATTTT
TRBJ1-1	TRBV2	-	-	CASSSRLVDTEAFF	TGTGCCAGCAGTTCTCGACTCGTGGACACTGAAGCTTTCTTT
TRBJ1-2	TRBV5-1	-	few	CASSLDTGGSEGYTF	TGCGCCAGCAGCTTAGATACGGGCGGGAGTGAAGGCTACACCTTC
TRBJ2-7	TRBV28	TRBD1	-	CASSSPGQRYSYEQYF	TGTGCCAGCAGTTCACCGGGACAGAGATACAGCTACGAGCAGTACTTC
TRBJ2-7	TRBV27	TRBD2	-	CASSPGLGGLNEQYF	TGTGCCAGCAGTCCGGGACTAGGGGGTTTGAACGAGCAGTACTTC
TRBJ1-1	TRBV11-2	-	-	CASSFSLTTEAFF	TGTGCCAGCAGCTTTTCACTAACCACTGAAGCTTTCTTT
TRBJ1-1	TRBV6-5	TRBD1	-	CASSEQGSISEAFF	TGTGCCAGCAGTGAACAGGGGTCTATATCTGAAGCTTTCTTT
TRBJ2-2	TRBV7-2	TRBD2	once	CASSELAGVSGELFF	TGTGCCAGCAGCGAGCTAGCGGGAGTATCCGGGGAGCTGTTTTTT
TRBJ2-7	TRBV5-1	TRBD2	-	CASSDSGLATTKQYF	TGCGCCAGCAGCGACTCGGGACTAGCGACTACGAAGCAGTACTTC
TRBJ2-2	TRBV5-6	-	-	CASSVRGLLKTGELFF	TGTGCCAGCAGCGTGCGGGGACTTCTAAAAACCGGGGAACTGTTTTTT
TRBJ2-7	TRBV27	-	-	CASSPWAAYEQYF	TGTGCCAGCAGTCCCTGGGCAGCCTACGAGCAGTACTTC
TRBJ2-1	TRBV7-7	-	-	CASSLGGGPYNEQFF	TGTGCCAGCAGCTTAGGTGGCGGCCCCTACAATGAGCAGTTCTTC
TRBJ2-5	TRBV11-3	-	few	CASSLDRESETQYF	TGTGCCAGCAGCTTAGATCGGGAAAGTGAGACCCAGTACTTC
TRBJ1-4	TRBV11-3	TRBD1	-	CASSQTGLATNEKLFF	TGTGCCAGCAGCCAGACAGGGTTGGCGACTAATGAAAAACTGTTTTTT
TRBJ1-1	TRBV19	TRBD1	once	CASSFQGVNTEAFF	TGTGCCAGTAGTTTTCAGGGGGTCAACACTGAAGCTTTCTTT
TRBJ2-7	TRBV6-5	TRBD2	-	CASSPRGESTYEQYF	TGTGCCAGCAGTCCCCGGGGGGAAAGCACCTACGAGCAGTACTTC
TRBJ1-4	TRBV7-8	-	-	CASSLDTEKLFF	TGTGCCAGCAGCTTAGACACGGAAAAACTGTTTTTT
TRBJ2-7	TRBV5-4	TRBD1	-	CASSFGDRNYEQYF	TGTGCCAGCAGCTTTGGGGACAGAAACTACGAGCAGTACTTC
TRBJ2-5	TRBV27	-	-	CASSPQETQYF	TGTGCCAGCAGCCCACAAGAGACCCAGTACTTC
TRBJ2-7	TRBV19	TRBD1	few	CASSVSGTDNEQYF	TGTGCCAGTAGTGTCTCCGGGACAGACAACGAGCAGTACTTC
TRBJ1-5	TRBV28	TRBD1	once	CASSSMDRGGYQPQHF	TGTGCCAGCAGTTCTATGGACAGGGGCGGCTATCAGCCCCAGCATTTT
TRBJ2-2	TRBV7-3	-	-	CASSFRGTGELFF	TGTGCCAGCAGCTTCAGGGGCACCGGGGAGCTGTTTTTT
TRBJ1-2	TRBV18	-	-	CASSPEGNGYTF	TGTGCCAGCTCACCAGAGGGTAATGGCTACACCTTC
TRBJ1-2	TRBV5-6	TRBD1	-	CASSSLQGAYGYTF	TGTGCCAGCAGCTCCTTACAGGGGGCCTATGGCTACACCTTC
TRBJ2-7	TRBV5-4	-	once	CASSPTGRGEQYF	TGTGCCAGCAGCCCAACAGGGAGGGGCGAGCAGTACTTC
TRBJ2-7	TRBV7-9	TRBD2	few	CASSYPGTSGDYEQYF	TGTGCCAGCAGCTACCCCGGGACTAGCGGAGACTACGAGCAGTACTTC